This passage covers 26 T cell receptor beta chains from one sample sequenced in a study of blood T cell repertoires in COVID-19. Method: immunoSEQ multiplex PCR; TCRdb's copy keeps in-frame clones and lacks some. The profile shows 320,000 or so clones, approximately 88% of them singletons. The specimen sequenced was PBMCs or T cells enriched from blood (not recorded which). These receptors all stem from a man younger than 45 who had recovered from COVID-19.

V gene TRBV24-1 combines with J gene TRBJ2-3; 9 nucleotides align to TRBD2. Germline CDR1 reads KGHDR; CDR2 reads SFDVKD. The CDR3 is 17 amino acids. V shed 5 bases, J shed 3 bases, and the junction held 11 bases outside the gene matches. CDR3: CATSVYPQAGGTDTQYF. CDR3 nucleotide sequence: TGTGCCACCAGTGTTTATCCCCAAGCGGGGGGTACAGATACGCAGTATTTT.

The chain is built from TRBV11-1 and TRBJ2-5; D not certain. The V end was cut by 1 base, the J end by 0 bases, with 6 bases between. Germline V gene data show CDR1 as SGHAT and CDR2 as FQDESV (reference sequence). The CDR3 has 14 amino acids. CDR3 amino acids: CASSLGHYQETQYF. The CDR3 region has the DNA TGTGCCAGCAGCTTAGGACATTACCAAGAGACCCAGTACTTC.

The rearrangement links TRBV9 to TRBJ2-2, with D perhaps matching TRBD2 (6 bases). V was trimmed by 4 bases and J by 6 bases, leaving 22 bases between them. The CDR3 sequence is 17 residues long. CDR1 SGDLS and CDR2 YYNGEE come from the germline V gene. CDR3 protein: CASSPQASGVRAGELFF. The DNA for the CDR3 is TGTGCCAGCAGCCCCCAAGCCTCGGGGGTACGGGCCGGGGAGCTGTTTTTT. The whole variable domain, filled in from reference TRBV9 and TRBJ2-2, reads DSGVTQTPKHLITATGQRVTLRCSPRSGDLSVYWYQQSLDQGLQFLIQYYNGEERAKGNILERFSAQQFPDLHSELNLSSLELGDSALYFCASSPQASGVRAGELFFGEGSRLTVL.

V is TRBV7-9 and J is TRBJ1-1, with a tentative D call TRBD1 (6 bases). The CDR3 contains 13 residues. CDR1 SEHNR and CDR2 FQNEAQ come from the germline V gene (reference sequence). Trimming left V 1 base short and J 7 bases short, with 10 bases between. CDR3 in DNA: TGTGCCAGCAGCTTAGTGGGGGGGCTTGAAGCTTTCTTT. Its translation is CASSLVGGLEAFF.

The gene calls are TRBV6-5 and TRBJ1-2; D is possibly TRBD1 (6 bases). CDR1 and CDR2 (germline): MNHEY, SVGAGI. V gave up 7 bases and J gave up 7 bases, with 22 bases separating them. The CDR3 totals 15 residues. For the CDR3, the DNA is TGTGCCAGCACCAAAATGGGGGGGGGCATTGGTGGCTACACCTTC. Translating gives CASTKMGGGIGGYTF.

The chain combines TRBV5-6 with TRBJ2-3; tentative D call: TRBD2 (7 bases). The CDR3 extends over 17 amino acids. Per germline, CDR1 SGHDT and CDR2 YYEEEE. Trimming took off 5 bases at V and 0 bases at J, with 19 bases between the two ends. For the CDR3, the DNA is TGTGCCAGCAGAAACGGCTTGCGGGGGCCCAGCACAGATACGCAGTATTTT. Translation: CASRNGLRGPSTDTQYF. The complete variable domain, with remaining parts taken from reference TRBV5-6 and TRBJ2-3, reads DAGVTQSPTHLIKTRGQQVTLRCSPKSGHDTVSWYQQALGQGPQFIFQYYEEEERQRGNFPDRFSGHQFPNYSSELNVNALLLGDSALYLCASRNGLRGPSTDTQYFGPGTRLTVL.

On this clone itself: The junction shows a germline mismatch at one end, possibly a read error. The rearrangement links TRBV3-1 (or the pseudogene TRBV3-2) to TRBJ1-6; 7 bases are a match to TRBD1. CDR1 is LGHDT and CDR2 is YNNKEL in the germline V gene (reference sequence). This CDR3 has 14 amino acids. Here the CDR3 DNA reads TGTGCCAGCAGCCCCGGGACAGCTGGTTCACCTCTCCACTTT. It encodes CASSPGTAGSPLHF.

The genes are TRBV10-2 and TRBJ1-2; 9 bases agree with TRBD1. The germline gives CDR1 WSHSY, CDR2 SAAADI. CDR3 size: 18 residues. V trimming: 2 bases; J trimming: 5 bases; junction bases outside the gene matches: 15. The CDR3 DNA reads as TGCGCCAGCAGTGAGGACGTCTCGTTAACAGGGGGCGGTTATGGCTACACCTTC. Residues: CASSEDVSLTGGGYGYTF.

The CDR3 coding sequence is TGTGCCAGCAGCTTAAAACTTGGGGGGGCGAGTGGCTACACCTTC. As protein: CASSLKLGGASGYTF. The chain has TRBV7-2 and TRBJ1-2; tentatively, D is TRBD1 (6 bases). This CDR3 spans 15 amino acids. Trimming removed 2 bases at V and 7 bases at J, with 17 bases between. Germline lookup yields CDR1 SGHTA and CDR2 FQGNSA.

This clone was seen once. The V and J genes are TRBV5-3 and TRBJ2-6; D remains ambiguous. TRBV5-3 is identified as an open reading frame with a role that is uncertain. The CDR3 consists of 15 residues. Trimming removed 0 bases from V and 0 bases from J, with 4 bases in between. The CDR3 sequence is CARSLVGSGANVLTF. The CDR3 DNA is TGTGCCAGAAGCTTGGTCGGCTCTGGGGCCAACGTCCTGACTTTC.

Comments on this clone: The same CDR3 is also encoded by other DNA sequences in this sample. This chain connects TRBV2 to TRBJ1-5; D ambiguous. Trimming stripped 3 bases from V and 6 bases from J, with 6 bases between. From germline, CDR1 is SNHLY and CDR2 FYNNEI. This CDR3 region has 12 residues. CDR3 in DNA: TGTGCCAGCAGTGAGAGTGGTCAGCCCCAGCATTTT. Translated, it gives CASSESGQPQHF.

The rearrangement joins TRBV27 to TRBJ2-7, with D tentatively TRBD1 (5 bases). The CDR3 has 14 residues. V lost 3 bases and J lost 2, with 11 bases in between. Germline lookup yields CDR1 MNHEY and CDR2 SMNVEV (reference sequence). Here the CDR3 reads CASSFNAQAYEQYF. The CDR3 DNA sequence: TGTGCCAGCAGTTTTAACGCACAGGCCTACGAGCAGTACTTC.

The CDR3 DNA sequence: TGCGCCAGCAGCCCGGGACAGGATGGAAACACCATATATTTT. As protein: CASSPGQDGNTIYF. This chain links TRBV5-1 with TRBJ1-3; 8 bases fit TRBD1. The CDR3 has 14 residues. J was trimmed by 3 bases and V by 4 bases; bases with no gene match: 3. Germline CDR1 SGHRS, CDR2 YFSETQ.

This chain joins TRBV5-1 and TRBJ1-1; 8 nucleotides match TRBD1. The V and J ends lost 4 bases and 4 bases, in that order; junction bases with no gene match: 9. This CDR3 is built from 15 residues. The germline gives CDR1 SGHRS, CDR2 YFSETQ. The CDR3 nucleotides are TGCGCCAGCAGCCCTGGACAGGGTTTAGGCACTGAAGCTTTCTTT. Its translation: CASSPGQGLGTEAFF.

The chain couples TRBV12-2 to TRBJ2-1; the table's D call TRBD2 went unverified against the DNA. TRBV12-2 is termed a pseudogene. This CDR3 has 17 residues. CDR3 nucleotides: TGTGCAAGTCGCTTCCGAAGGACTAGCGGGACGTACAGTGAGCAGTTCTTC. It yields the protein CASRFRRTSGTYSEQFF.

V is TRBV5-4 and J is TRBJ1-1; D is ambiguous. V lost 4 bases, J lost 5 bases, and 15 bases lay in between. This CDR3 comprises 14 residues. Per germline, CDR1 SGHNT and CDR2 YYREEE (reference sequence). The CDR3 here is CASSRYDFRTEAFF. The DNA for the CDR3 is TGTGCCAGCAGCCGGTATGACTTTAGGACTGAAGCTTTCTTT.

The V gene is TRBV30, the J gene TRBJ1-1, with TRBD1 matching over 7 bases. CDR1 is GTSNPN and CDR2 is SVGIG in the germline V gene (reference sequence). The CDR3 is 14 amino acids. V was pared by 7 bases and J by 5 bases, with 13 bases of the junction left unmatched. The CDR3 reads CASLFRDRGTEAFF. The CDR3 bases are TGTGCCTCTTTATTCCGGGACAGAGGGACTGAAGCTTTCTTT.

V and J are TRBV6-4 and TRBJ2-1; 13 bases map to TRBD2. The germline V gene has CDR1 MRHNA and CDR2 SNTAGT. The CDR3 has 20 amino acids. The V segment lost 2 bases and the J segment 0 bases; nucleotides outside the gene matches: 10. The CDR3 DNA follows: TGTGCCAGCAGTGACAAGTGGACTAGCGGGGGCCGGAGCTCCTACAATGAGCAGTTCTTC. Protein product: CASSDKWTSGGRSSYNEQFF.

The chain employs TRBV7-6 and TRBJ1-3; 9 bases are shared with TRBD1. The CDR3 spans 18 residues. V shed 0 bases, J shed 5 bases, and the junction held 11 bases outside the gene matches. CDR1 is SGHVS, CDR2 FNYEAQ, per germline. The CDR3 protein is CASSLAHGSTGGRNTIYF. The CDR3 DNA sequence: TGTGCCAGCAGCTTAGCGCACGGTTCAACAGGGGGCAGAAACACCATATATTTT.

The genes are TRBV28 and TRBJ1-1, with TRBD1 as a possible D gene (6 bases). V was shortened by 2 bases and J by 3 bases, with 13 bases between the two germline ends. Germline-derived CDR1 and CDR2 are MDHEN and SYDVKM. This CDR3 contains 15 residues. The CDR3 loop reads CASSLGGGRDTEAFF. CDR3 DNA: TGTGCCAGCAGTTTAGGTGGGGGCCGGGACACTGAAGCTTTCTTT.

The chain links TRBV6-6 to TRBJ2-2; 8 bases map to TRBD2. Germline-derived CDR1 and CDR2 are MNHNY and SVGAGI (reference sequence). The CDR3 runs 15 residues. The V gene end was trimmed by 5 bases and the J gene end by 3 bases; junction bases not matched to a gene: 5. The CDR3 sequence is CASSPSGGHTGELFF. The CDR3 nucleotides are TGTGCCAGCAGTCCCTCGGGGGGGCACACCGGGGAGCTGTTTTTT.

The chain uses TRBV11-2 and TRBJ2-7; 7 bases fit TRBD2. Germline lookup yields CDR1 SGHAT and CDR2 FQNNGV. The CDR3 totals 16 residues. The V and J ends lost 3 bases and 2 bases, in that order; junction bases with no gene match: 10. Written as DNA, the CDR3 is TGTGCCAGCAGCTTTGGTATGGCTAGCGGCGCCTACGAGCAGTACTTC. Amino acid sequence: CASSFGMASGAYEQYF.

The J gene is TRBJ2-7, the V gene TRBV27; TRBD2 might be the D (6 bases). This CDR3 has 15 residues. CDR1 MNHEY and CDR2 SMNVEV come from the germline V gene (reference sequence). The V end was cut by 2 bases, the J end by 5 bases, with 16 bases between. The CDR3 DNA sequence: TGTGCCAGCAGTTTAGGCGGGACTTTCGGGAACGAGCAGTACTTC. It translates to CASSLGGTFGNEQYF.

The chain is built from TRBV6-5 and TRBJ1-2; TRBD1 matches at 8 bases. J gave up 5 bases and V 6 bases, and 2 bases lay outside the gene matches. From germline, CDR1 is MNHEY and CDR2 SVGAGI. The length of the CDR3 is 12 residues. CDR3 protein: CASRQGGYGYTF. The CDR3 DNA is TGTGCCAGCAGACAGGGGGGGTATGGCTACACCTTC.

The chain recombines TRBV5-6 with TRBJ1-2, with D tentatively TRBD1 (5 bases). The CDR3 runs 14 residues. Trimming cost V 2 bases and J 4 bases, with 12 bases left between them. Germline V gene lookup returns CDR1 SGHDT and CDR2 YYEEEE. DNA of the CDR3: TGTGCCAGCAGCTTTAGGGGCCCCTCCTATGGCTACACCTTC. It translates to CASSFRGPSYGYTF.

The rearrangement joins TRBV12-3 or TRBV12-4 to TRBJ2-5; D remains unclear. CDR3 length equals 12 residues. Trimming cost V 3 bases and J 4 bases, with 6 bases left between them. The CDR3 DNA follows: TGTGCCAGCAGTTTCGTAGCAGAGACCCAGTACTTC. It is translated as CASSFVAETQYF.